These T cell receptor beta chains were read from a single sample in a study of post-analysis software for immune sequencing data. TCRdb re-called the PCR reads through MiXCR, storing one row per CDR3 protein. The sample carries about 770,000 distinct CDR3 sequences, about half recorded once. Sequencing was performed on blood. All receptors come from a girl between 10 and 17 years old with multiple sclerosis. Both conserved end residues are part of each CDR3. Fields, in order: V gene, clone size, J gene, D gene, CDR3 length, CDR3 DNA, CDR3 protein. A D gene is named only where the DNA matches it firmly. Not all rows give a size; the values are once, few, many and, for expanded clones, a class.

>TRBV5-1|NA|TRBJ2-5|TRBD1|16
TGCGCCAGCAGCTTGGGGGACAGGGAGAAGTTGGAGACCCAGTACTTC
CASSLGDREKLETQYF
>TRBV4-3|NA|TRBJ1-2|NA|14
TGCGCCAGCACCCTACGAGGGGGTAACTATGGCTACACCTTC
CASTLRGGNYGYTF
>TRBV29-1|NA|TRBJ1-1|NA|14
TGCAGCGTTGAGGGACGGCCCAGGAACACTGAAGCTTTCTTT
CSVEGRPRNTEAFF
>TRBV12-3/TRBV12-4|NA|TRBJ2-1|NA|15
TGTGCCAGCAGTTCCACGAGTTGGACCTATGGAGGGCAGTTCTTC
CASSSTSWTYGGQFF
>TRBV7-2|NA|TRBJ1-2|NA|14
TGTGCCAGCAGCCCCACGGCCAGGGGCTATGGCTACACCTTC
CASSPTARGYGYTF
>TRBV11-2|NA|TRBJ2-7|NA|17
TGTGCCAGCAGTCTACAGGTGACTAGGGCCGACTACAATGAGCAGTACTTC
CASSLQVTRADYNEQYF
>TRBV28|NA|TRBJ1-6|NA|13
TGTGCCAGCAGTTTTTGGGGGGATTCACCCCTCCACTTT
CASSFWGDSPLHF
>TRBV12-3/TRBV12-4|NA|TRBJ2-3|TRBD2|15
TGTGCCAGCACCTTAGCGGGAGGGCCTGGGGATACGCAGTATTTT
CASTLAGGPGDTQYF
>TRBV5-1|NA|TRBJ2-1|TRBD2|17
TGCGCCAGCAGCTTGGCCGGGCGGGAGGGGGTCTACAATGAGCAGTTCTTC
CASSLAGREGVYNEQFF
>TRBV5-1|NA|TRBJ2-3|TRBD2|16
TGCGCCAGCAGCCTCGGACTAGCGGCGGGGACAGATACGCAGTATTTT
CASSLGLAAGTDTQYF
>TRBV29-1|NA|TRBJ1-2|NA|13
TGCAGCGTGAGGCTCCCCGAGGGGTATGGCTACACCTTC
CSVRLPEGYGYTF
>TRBV12-3/TRBV12-4|NA|TRBJ2-1|NA|14
TGTGCCAGCAGTTCCCCCTGGGGCCCCCTGGAGCAGTTCTTC
CASSSPWGPLEQFF
>TRBV7-2|few|TRBJ2-1|NA|14
TGTGCCAGCAGCTTGATACGGGGGTACAATGAGCAGTTCTTC
CASSLIRGYNEQFF
>TRBV5-1|NA|TRBJ2-3|TRBD2|17
TGCGCCAGCAGCTTGGCAAGGACTAGTGATGGCACAGATACGCAGTATTTT
CASSLARTSDGTDTQYF
>TRBV9|NA|TRBJ2-5|NA|15
TGTGCCAGCAGCCCCCAACCGACGAGCGGGGAGACCCAGTACTTC
CASSPQPTSGETQYF
>TRBV25-1|NA|TRBJ1-1|NA|13
TGTGCCAGCAGTAGGCACCCGAACACTGAAGCTTTCTTT
CASSRHPNTEAFF
>TRBV7-2|NA|TRBJ2-1|TRBD2|16
TGTGCCAGCATCGTACTAGCGGGAGGGACCTACAATGAGCAGTTCTTC
CASIVLAGGTYNEQFF
>TRBV15|NA|TRBJ2-3|TRBD1|16
TGTGCCACCAGCAGAGATTACGGACAGGGCGAAGATACGCAGTATTTT
CATSRDYGQGEDTQYF
>TRBV6-2/TRBV6-3|NA|TRBJ1-1|NA|15
TGTGCCAGCAGTTACCCGGGGTATGGGAACACTGAAGCTTTCTTT
CASSYPGYGNTEAFF
>TRBV29-1|NA|TRBJ2-7|NA|12
TGCAGCGTTGGAGGCACAACTGGGGAGCAGTACTTC
CSVGGTTGEQYF
>TRBV20-1|NA|TRBJ2-2|TRBD1|18
TGCAGTGCTAGAGGCGGGACAGGGGGTACTATTCGCACCGGGGAGCTGTTTTTT
CSARGGTGGTIRTGELFF
>TRBV4-3|few|TRBJ1-5|NA|13
TGTGCCAGCAGCCAAGATTTGGATCAGCCCCAGCATTTT
CASSQDLDQPQHF
>TRBV3-1|NA|TRBJ2-6|TRBD1|18
TGTGCCAGCAGCCAAGAGGGGGACAGGGTGTCTGGGGCCAACGTCCGGACTTTC
CASSQEGDRVSGANVRTF
>TRBV24-1|NA|TRBJ2-3|NA|17
TGTGCCACCAGTGACAGCCACGGCCCCTTCCCACGTGGTACGCAGTATTTT
CATSDSHGPFPRGTQYF
>TRBV20-1|once|TRBJ1-3|NA|13
TGCAGTGCTAGGCCCGGGGTTGGAAACACCATATATTTT
CSARPGVGNTIYF
>TRBV7-2|few|TRBJ2-3|TRBD1|15
TGTGCCAGCAGCTTGGGGACAGGGAGGCCAGATACGCAGTATTTT
CASSLGTGRPDTQYF
>TRBV2|NA|TRBJ2-7|TRBD2|15
TGTGCCAGCAGTTCGACTAGCGGGTTCTCCTACGAGCAGTACTTC
CASSSTSGFSYEQYF